The 11 T cell receptor beta chains below all came from one sample that was sequenced in a study of memory CD4+ T cells and cytomegalovirus serostatus. Single viable CD3+CD4+CD8-CD45RO+ cells were sorted as the memory CD4+ T cells. Clones were read by immunoSEQ multiplex PCR, and TCRdb kept only the in-frame ones, dropping some. The sample shows tens of thousands of clones, approximately 77% of them seen only once. The sequenced sample consisted of memory CD4+ T cells from blood. The receptor source for this set is an adult in good health and CMV-seronegative. Some clones in this sample may be carry-over from other donors' samples.

The V call is TRBV2, the J call TRBJ2-3, with 8 bases identical to TRBD2. J gave up 1 base and V 4 bases, and 4 bases lay outside the gene matches. Germline V lookup: CDR1 SNHLY, CDR2 FYNNEI. This CDR3 has 15 residues. CDR3 nucleotide sequence: TGTGCCAGCAGTGTAGGACTAGCAGGCACAGATACGCAGTATTTT. Its protein is CASSVGLAGTDTQYF.

Notes on this clone: No DNA is shown, since the ends of the CDR3 on it are uncertain; the CDR3 is the one TCRdb lists. The chain combines TRBV12-2 with TRBJ2-7; the table assigns TRBD2, which was not confirmed against the DNA. TRBV12-2 is an annotated pseudogene. The CDR3 length equals 14 residues, ends included. The CDR3 is CASRWGLGSYEQYF.

The chain links TRBV5-6 to TRBJ2-7; TRBD2 might be the D (6 bases). The germline V gene encodes CDR1 SGHDT and CDR2 YYEEEE. V gave up 4 bases and J gave up 2 bases, with 13 bases separating them. The CDR3 is made up of 14 amino acids. The CDR3 sequence: CASSGGSLPYEQYF. In DNA form, the CDR3 reads TGTGCCAGCAGCGGGGGGTCCCTTCCCTACGAGCAGTACTTC. The full variable domain, its missing parts supplied by reference TRBV5-6 and TRBJ2-7, is DAGVTQSPTHLIKTRGQQVTLRCSPKSGHDTVSWYQQALGQGPQFIFQYYEEEERQRGNFPDRFSGHQFPNYSSELNVNALLLGDSALYLCASSGGSLPYEQYFGPGTRLTVT.

The rearrangement links TRBV19 to TRBJ2-2; 7 bases are a match to TRBD2. CDR1 is LNHDA, CDR2 SQIVND, per germline (reference sequence). J gave up 0 bases and V 6 bases, and 1 base lay outside the gene matches. The CDR3 covers 14 residues. CDR3 amino acids: CASRSGANTGELFF. The CDR3 DNA sequence: TGTGCCAGTAGGAGCGGGGCGAACACCGGGGAGCTGTTTTTT.

This chain links TRBV30 with TRBJ2-1, with 7 bases aligning to TRBD2. V lost 2 bases to trimming and J lost 6 bases; unmatched junction nucleotides: 1. CDR1 GTSNPN and CDR2 SVGIG come from the germline V gene (reference sequence). The CDR3 sequence is 12 residues long. The CDR3 here is CAWSRGSNEQFF. The CDR3 coding sequence is TGTGCCTGGAGTCGCGGGAGCAATGAGCAGTTCTTC.

This clone was seen a single time. The gene calls are TRBV5-6 and TRBJ2-7; 8 bases are a match to TRBD2. The germline V gene encodes CDR1 SGHDT and CDR2 YYEEEE. This CDR3 has 17 amino acids. J was trimmed by 2 bases and V by 0 bases; bases with no gene match: 10. This CDR3 is CASSLGPSGPITYEQYF. The CDR3 DNA is TGTGCCAGCAGCTTGGGACCTAGCGGGCCGATTACCTACGAGCAGTACTTC.

J is TRBJ1-6 and V is TRBV7-2, with 9 bases matching TRBD1. This CDR3 has 16 amino acids. J gave up 7 bases and V 0 bases, and 4 bases lay outside the gene matches. Germline loops: CDR1 SGHTA, CDR2 FQGNSA. The CDR3 DNA follows: TGTGCCAGCAGCTTAGCCCCCGGGACAGGGAATTCACCCCTCCACTTT. It yields the protein CASSLAPGTGNSPLHF.

The chain carries TRBV29-1 and TRBJ1-2; TRBD1 agrees at 9 bases. Trimming took 6 bases from V and 4 from J; bases not matched to a gene: 3. There are 12 residues in the CDR3. CDR1 SQVTM and CDR2 ANQGSEA come from the germline V gene. CDR3 loop: CSVETGGYGYTF. CDR3 sequence (DNA): TGCAGCGTAGAGACAGGGGGCTATGGCTACACCTTC.

The chain combines TRBV15 with TRBJ2-5; D possibly corresponds to TRBD2 (5 bases). The germline gives CDR1 LNHNV, CDR2 YYDKDF (reference sequence). Trimming removed 0 bases from V and 5 bases from J, with 13 bases in between. This CDR3 spans 15 amino acids. This chain's CDR3 is CATSRDRAGEETQYF. CDR3 nucleotide sequence: TGTGCCACCAGCAGAGACCGGGCGGGCGAGGAGACCCAGTACTTC.

The rearrangement links TRBV28 to TRBJ2-1, with TRBD1 matching 7 bases. The CDR3 spans 11 residues. The germline CDR1 and CDR2 sequences are MDHEN and SYDVKM. For the CDR3, the DNA is TGTGCGGCTCATGACAGGGCAGAGCAGTTCTTC. Its translation: CAAHDRAEQFF.

The V call is TRBV7-3, the J call TRBJ2-1; 9 nucleotides align to TRBD2. The junction had 11 bases not matched to a gene; V was cut back by 2 bases and J by 12 bases. Germline V gene lookup returns CDR1 SGHTA and CDR2 FQGTGA. The length of the CDR3 is 15 residues. CDR3 loop: CASSLVGTSSGVQFF. The CDR3 DNA sequence: TGTGCCAGCAGCTTAGTGGGGACTAGCAGTGGCGTGCAGTTCTTC.